One sample yielded the 8 T cell receptor beta chains listed below, sequenced in a study of blood T cell repertoires in COVID-19. Repertoires were generated with immunoSEQ multiplex PCR, while TCRdb's copy carries only in-frame clones and drops some. In the table there are some 300,000 clones, about 88% of which are singletons. Sequenced: PBMCs or T cells enriched from blood (not recorded which). These receptors all come from a woman aged 25 to 39 who had recovered from COVID-19.

The genes are TRBV27 and TRBJ2-7; possible D gene TRBD2, 6 bases. Germline V gene data show CDR1 as MNHEY and CDR2 as SMNVEV (reference sequence). V was clipped by 8 bases and J by 4 bases, with 15 bases between them. The CDR3 sequence is 13 residues long. The CDR3 nucleotides read TGTGCCAGCCAGCCCAATGGGGGGTACGAGCAGTACTTC. This gives the protein CASQPNGGYEQYF.

The CDR3 sequence: CASSIGRKVNEKLFF. The CDR3 DNA follows: TGTGCCAGTAGTATTGGCAGGAAAGTTAATGAAAAACTGTTTTTT. This chain uses TRBV19 with TRBJ1-4; no reliable D call. Germline values: CDR1 LNHDA, CDR2 SQIVND (reference sequence). V lost 3 bases to trimming and J lost 4 bases, with 12 bases between them. This CDR3 comprises 15 residues.

This clone was counted only a few times. This chain connects TRBV4-3 to TRBJ1-1, with D unclear. V lost 3 bases, J lost 1 base, and 18 bases lay in between. This CDR3 is 17 amino acids long. Germline V CDR1 and CDR2: LGHNA, YSLEER. CDR3: CASSQASTTRGNTEAFF. As DNA, the CDR3 is TGCGCCAGCAGCCAGGCAAGTACGACACGTGGGAACACTGAAGCTTTCTTT.

As DNA, the CDR3 is TGTGCCAGCAGCCGCAGCGAGGCTTCCTACAATGAGCAGTTCTTC. This encodes CASSRSEASYNEQFF. V usage is TRBV7-9 and J usage is TRBJ2-1; no reliable D call. The CDR3 runs to 15 residues. Germline-derived CDR1 and CDR2 are SEHNR and FQNEAQ (reference sequence). V was shortened by 5 bases and J by 1 base, with 12 bases between the two germline ends.

This rearrangement joins TRBV9 to TRBJ1-5; TRBD1 is a possible D gene (6 bases). The ends were cut back, 0 bases at V and 7 bases at J, with 11 bases in the middle. The CDR3 contains 14 residues. CDR1 and CDR2 from the germline V gene are SGDLS and YYNGEE. DNA of the CDR3: TGTGCCAGCAGCGTAGGGGGGGGGCCCCAGCCCCAGCATTTT. It yields the protein CASSVGGGPQPQHF. Complete variable domain (other parts from reference TRBV9 and TRBJ1-5): DSGVTQTPKHLITATGQRVTLRCSPRSGDLSVYWYQQSLDQGLQFLIQYYNGEERAKGNILERFSAQQFPDLHSELNLSSLELGDSALYFCASSVGGGPQPQHFGDGTRLSIL.

This chain uses TRBV27 with TRBJ1-4, with D maybe TRBD1 (6 bases). Germline CDR1 and CDR2: MNHEY and SMNVEV (reference sequence). With 6 bases removed from V and 5 bases from J, the gap between germline ends came to 13 bases. This CDR3 region has 14 residues. The CDR3 coding sequence is TGTGCCAGCAGCATTGGACAGTTAAATGAAAAACTGTTTTTT. Amino acid sequence: CASSIGQLNEKLFF.

Written as DNA, the CDR3 is TGTGCCAGTAGTATGACAGGGACTTTCTATGGCTACACCTTC. Amino acid sequence: CASSMTGTFYGYTF. The V call is TRBV19, the J call TRBJ1-2, with 7 bases that match TRBD1. The V gene's germline CDR1 is LNHDA and CDR2 SQIVND (reference sequence). Trimming cost V 3 bases and J 4 bases; bases outside gene matches: 5. CDR3 length: 14 amino acids.

This clone was observed a single time. V is TRBV2 and J is TRBJ2-7, with 7 bases lining up with TRBD1. With V trimmed by 3 bases and J by 4 bases, 6 bases remained unmatched. The CDR3 covers 14 residues. The germline V gene encodes CDR1 SNHLY and CDR2 FYNNEI. The CDR3 loop reads CASSDYGRGYEQYF. The DNA of the CDR3 is TGTGCCAGCAGTGATTATGGCAGGGGGTACGAGCAGTACTTC.